This TCR beta chain is from a study of CD8+CD57+ T cells in acquired aplastic anemia. Study details: Sorted CD4+ and CD8+ cells gave a mean 3.2 ug DNA, range roughly 0.19 to 30 ug.

The study profiled TCR beta VDJ and CDR3 using genomic DNA as template. Using its own MiXCR run on the reads, TCRdb lists one record per CDR3 protein. The sample lists 450,000 to 600,000 distinct CDR3 sequences, around 33% seen once, with roughly 0.8% in the top ten. This CDR3 is 16 amino acids long. The germline gives CDR1 LNHNV, CDR2 YYDKDF (reference sequence). The V and J ends lost 1 base and 1 base respectively, with 12 bases between them. Patients chosen for sequencing had shown CD8+CD57+ cell expansion by flow cytometry. This clonotype was found many times. What was sequenced was sorted CD4+, CD8+, or CD8+CD57+ T cells (not recorded which) from PBMCs. This TCR was recovered from a human donor with aplastic anemia. The chain uses TRBV15 and TRBJ2-3; no firm D call. The CDR3 nucleotides are TGTGCCACCAGCAGAGCCCCTGGCATGGGCACAGATACGCAGTATTTT. Protein: CATSRAPGMGTDTQYF.